The clone carrying this T cell receptor beta chain showed up many times. Its specificity is not known. After constant-region reverse-primer amplification, full-length variable regions underwent semi-nested PCR with Nested Universal Primer A. TCRdb re-analysed the 5' RACE reads in MiXCR, keeping a single row per CDR3 protein. The sample has some 54,000 distinct CDR3 sequences, roughly 17% seen once. Study results and caveats: The larger-cohort validation was restricted to a single TCR beta V-J rearrangement rather than whole repertoires. Tumor memory CD4+ T cell TCR gene usage clustered with blood and lymph node memory CD4+ cells and lymph node naive CD4+ cells.

CD25-based Treg depletion was applied to purified naive CD4+ T cells. The TCR originated in a female donor with breast cancer. The sequenced sample consisted of naive CD4+ T cells sorted from blood. Subset given: naive CD4+ T cells, CD4+CD45RA+CD25-.

The CDR3 coding sequence is TGCAGTGCTAGAGGGCCTTATGGGAGCTACAATGAGCAGTTCTTC. Its protein is CSARGPYGSYNEQFF. The J gene is TRBJ2-1, the V gene TRBV20-1; TRBD2 is a possible D gene (5 bases). The V end was cut by 1 base, the J end by 3 bases, with 13 bases between. Germline V gives CDR1 DFQATT, CDR2 SNEGSKA (reference sequence). There are 15 residues in the CDR3.